The rows below give T cell receptor beta chains drawn from one sample of a study of identical twins. TCRdb fed the 5' RACE reads into MiXCR, producing one record per CDR3 protein. The sample records 1.5 million to 2 million distinct CDR3 sequences, around a third being singletons. The sequenced material came from cord blood. The receptors were gathered from a newborn girl in good health. Each CDR3 is given with its conserved first and last residue. The D gene is left open where the match is weak. Some rows mark clone size as missing; the rest say once, few, many or name a class of expanded clone.

clone size,D gene,J gene,V gene,CDR3 protein,CDR3 DNA
-,-,TRBJ1-4,TRBV11-2,CASSARPSGVNEKLFF,TGTGCCAGCAGCGCCCGCCCCTCAGGGGTTAATGAAAAACTGTTTTTT
few,TRBD2,TRBJ2-3,TRBV10-3,CATREAASFGLAGADTQYF,TGTGCCACCCGCGAGGCCGCGAGCTTCGGACTAGCGGGAGCAGATACGCAGTATTTT
-,TRBD2,TRBJ2-1,TRBV10-3,CAITASGSSYNEQFF,TGTGCCATCACAGCCAGCGGGAGCTCCTACAATGAGCAGTTCTTC
few,-,TRBJ1-2,TRBV10-3,CAISPRGNYGYTF,TGTGCCATCAGTCCCAGGGGAAACTATGGCTACACCTTC
-,-,TRBJ2-7,TRBV25-1,CASSELARPYEQYF,TGTGCCAGCAGTGAATTAGCCAGACCCTACGAGCAGTACTTC
-,-,TRBJ2-7,TRBV12-3/TRBV12-4,CASSFIRTGYEQYF,TGTGCCAGCAGTTTTATCCGAACGGGTTACGAGCAGTACTTC
few,-,TRBJ2-1,TRBV5-6,CASSLQVRAYYNEQFF,TGTGCCAGCAGCTTGCAGGTCAGGGCATACTACAATGAGCAGTTCTTC
-,TRBD1,TRBJ1-2,TRBV5-1,CASSFGGQVPNYGYTF,TGCGCCAGCAGCTTTGGTGGACAGGTCCCTAACTATGGCTACACCTTC
-,TRBD2,TRBJ2-7,TRBV12-3/TRBV12-4,CASSFASGSCEQYF,TGTGCCAGCAGTTTCGCTAGCGGCTCCTGCGAGCAGTACTTC
-,TRBD1,TRBJ1-6,TRBV6-5,CASYSGRGAPLHF,TGTGCCAGCTACTCTGGCAGGGGGGCACCCCTCCACTTT
-,-,TRBJ2-3,TRBV18,CASSHRDGTDTQYF,TGTGCCAGCTCACACCGGGACGGCACAGATACGCAGTATTTT
-,-,TRBJ2-3,TRBV21-1,CASSKACQMTWSDTQYF,TGTGCCAGCAGCAAAGCGTGCCAGATGACGTGGTCAGATACGCAGTATTTT
-,-,TRBJ1-5,TRBV28,CASSLRTTLTAQPQHF,TGTGCCAGCAGTTTAAGGACAACTTTGACAGCTCAGCCCCAGCATTTT
-,TRBD1,TRBJ1-6,TRBV20-1,CSARNDRVPNSPLHF,TGCAGTGCTCGAAACGACAGGGTGCCCAATTCACCCCTCCACTTT
many,-,TRBJ2-5,TRBV6-2/TRBV6-3,CASSYLLLQETQYF,TGTGCCAGCAGTTACCTCCTCTTACAAGAGACCCAGTACTTC
once,TRBD1,TRBJ1-4,TRBV7-9,CASSFAGTGGATNEKLFF,TGTGCCAGCAGCTTTGCCGGGACAGGCGGGGCAACTAATGAAAAACTGTTTTTT
-,-,TRBJ1-4,TRBV11-2,CASSLRTSKLFF,TGTGCCAGCAGCTTGAGGACAAGCAAACTGTTTTTT
few,-,TRBJ1-1,TRBV28,CASSPSVGDTEAFF,TGTGCCAGCAGTCCCTCAGTTGGGGACACTGAAGCTTTCTTT
few,-,TRBJ1-1,TRBV20-1,CSARRAEAFF,TGCAGTGCTCGTAGGGCTGAAGCTTTCTTT
-,TRBD2,TRBJ2-1,TRBV20-1,CSASGSGGYSEQFF,TGCAGTGCTAGTGGTAGCGGGGGATACAGTGAGCAGTTCTTC
many,-,TRBJ2-7,TRBV28,CASSLLQTYEQYF,TGTGCCAGCAGTTTACTCCAAACCTACGAGCAGTACTTC
-,TRBD2,TRBJ2-3,TRBV6-5,CASRGLGLAGTDTQYF,TGTGCCAGCAGGGGCCTTGGACTAGCGGGCACAGATACGCAGTATTTT
few,-,TRBJ2-3,TRBV20-1,CSASEASTDTQYF,TGCAGTGCTAGCGAGGCTAGCACAGATACGCAGTATTTT
-,TRBD2,TRBJ2-3,TRBV20-1,CSASPGGADFSDTQYF,TGCAGTGCTAGCCCCGGGGGGGCCGATTTTTCAGATACGCAGTATTTT
few,-,TRBJ2-1,TRBV4-1,CASSRWAFPSYNEQFF,TGCGCCAGCAGCCGCTGGGCCTTCCCTTCCTACAATGAGCAGTTCTTC
-,-,TRBJ2-7,TRBV19,CASSVSQGTPSYEQYF,TGTGCCAGTAGCGTTTCACAGGGCACTCCGTCCTACGAGCAGTACTTC
-,-,TRBJ2-7,TRBV7-2,CASSLVGGPSSYEQYF,TGTGCCAGCAGCTTAGTTGGGGGCCCAAGCTCCTACGAGCAGTACTTC
-,TRBD2,TRBJ2-5,TRBV7-7,CASSLGLAGGRRKDEQYF,TGTGCTAGCAGCTTGGGGCTAGCGGGAGGCAGGAGAAAAGATGAGCAGTACTTC
few,TRBD1,TRBJ1-1,TRBV29-1,CSAWTGGTEDFF,TGCAGCGCCTGGACAGGGGGCACTGAAGATTTCTTT
-,-,TRBJ2-1,TRBV5-1,CASSPTGTLYNEQFF,TGCGCCAGCAGCCCGACCGGGACACTCTACAATGAGCAGTTCTTC
few,TRBD2,TRBJ2-1,TRBV18,CASSPPPSGRNEFF,TGTGCCAGCTCACCACCTCCTAGCGGGAGAAATGAGTTCTTC
few,-,TRBJ2-3,TRBV3-1,CASSQYPDTRSTDTQYF,TGTGCCAGCAGCCAGTATCCGGACACCCGTAGCACAGATACGCAGTATTTT
-,-,TRBJ2-7,TRBV6-2/TRBV6-3,CASSPATGLSYEQYF,TGTGCCAGCAGTCCGGCGACGGGGCTCTCCTACGAGCAGTACTTC
-,-,TRBJ2-3,TRBV7-2,CVSSWTYTDTQYF,TGTGTCAGCAGCTGGACATACACAGATACGCAGTATTTT
-,-,TRBJ2-1,TRBV20-1,CSARDGRREFF,TGCAGTGCTAGAGACGGGAGACGTGAGTTCTTC
once,TRBD2,TRBJ2-3,TRBV5-1,CASSLTSGPFVGTDTQYF,TGCGCCAGCAGCTTGACTAGCGGCCCCTTCGTGGGGACAGATACGCAGTATTTT
-,-,TRBJ1-5,TRBV20-1,CSARVRGRQPQHF,TGCAGTGCTAGAGTCCGGGGAAGGCAGCCCCAGCATTTT
once,-,TRBJ1-4,TRBV2,CASSGGGGRNEKLFF,TGTGCCAGCAGTGGGGGGGGAGGTCGAAATGAAAAACTGTTTTTT
many,-,TRBJ2-1,TRBV4-2,CASSQDEGTYNEQFF,TGTGCCAGCAGCCAAGACGAGGGAACCTACAATGAGCAGTTCTTC
few,TRBD1,TRBJ2-7,TRBV6-5,CASSYRGQGKNEQYF,TGTGCCAGCAGTTACAGGGGACAGGGAAAAAACGAGCAGTACTTC
-,-,TRBJ2-7,TRBV4-1,CASRRLPASYEQYF,TGCGCCAGCAGGAGACTACCGGCATCCTACGAGCAGTACTTC
few,-,TRBJ2-3,TRBV5-5,CASSLVVGPSTDTQYF,TGTGCCAGCAGCTTGGTAGTGGGACCTAGCACAGATACGCAGTATTTT